Listed here is a single TCR beta chain. Trimming removed 0 bases at V and 3 bases at J, with 12 bases between. Germline CDR1 reads LGHDT; CDR2 reads YNNKEL (reference sequence). The CDR3 runs 15 residues. The entry originates in a study of blood T cell repertoires in COVID-19. Libraries were prepared by immunoSEQ multiplex PCR; TCRdb keeps only in-frame clonotypes and omits some of them. The sample shows 100,000 to 150,000 clones, roughly 90% of them seen only once. The sample taken for sequencing was peripheral blood. This chain connects TRBV3-1 (or the pseudogene TRBV3-2) to TRBJ2-7, with unresolved D. This clonotype originated in a man aged 50-60 years with active COVID-19. The CDR3 nucleotides read TGTGCCAGCAGCCAAGATAACAGAGCCAACTACGAGCAGTACTTC. It translates to CASSQDNRANYEQYF.